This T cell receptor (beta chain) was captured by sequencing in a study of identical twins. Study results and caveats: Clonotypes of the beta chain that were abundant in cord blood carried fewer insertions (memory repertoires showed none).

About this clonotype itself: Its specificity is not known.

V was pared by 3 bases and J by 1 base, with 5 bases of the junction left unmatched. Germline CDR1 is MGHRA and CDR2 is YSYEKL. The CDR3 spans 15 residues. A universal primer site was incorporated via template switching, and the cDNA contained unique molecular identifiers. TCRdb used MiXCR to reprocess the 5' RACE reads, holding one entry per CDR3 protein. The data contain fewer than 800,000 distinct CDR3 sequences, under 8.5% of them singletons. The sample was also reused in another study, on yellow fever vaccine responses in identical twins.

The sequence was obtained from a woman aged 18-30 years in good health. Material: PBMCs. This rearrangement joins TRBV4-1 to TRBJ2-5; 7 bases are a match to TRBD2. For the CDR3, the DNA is TGCGCCAGCAGCCAGGGAGGGATCCCCCAAGAGACCCAGTACTTC. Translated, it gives CASSQGGIPQETQYF.